The present T cell receptor beta chain was sequenced within a study of a mutant IDH1 vaccine in newly diagnosed glioma. Whole-study context: Treated patients had a mean age of roughly 40 years and an approximately 62% male, around 40% female split. Former treatment meant radiotherapy, temozolomide, or both; the majority had gotten both.

The study, taken as a whole, reports: No link was apparently found between pseudoprogression and changes in top peripheral T cell clonotypes.

The time point was: baseline, week 1 (first vaccination visit). Treatment meaning: pre-vaccination baseline after standard-of-care therapy. Profiling relied on immunoSEQ multiplex PCR, and the TCRdb table lists in-frame clones only, not all of them. Of about 67,000 clones listed, about 86% were seen once; the top ten hold 4.6%. With respect to this clone: Its antigen remains unidentified.

The material was peripheral blood mononuclear cells (PBMCs), obtained from a glioma patient treated with radiotherapy, temozolomide or both. This clonotype was obtained from a woman younger than 30 with glioma. Some clones in this sample may be carry-over from other donors' samples.

CDR3 sequence reads: CASSYLAMADTQYF. The CDR3, as DNA: TGTGCCAGCAGTTACTTAGCGATGGCAGATACGCAGTATTTT. This chain connects TRBV6-5 to TRBJ2-3; D perhaps matches TRBD2 (5 bases). Germline CDR1 MNHEY, CDR2 SVGAGI. Trimming removed 1 base from V and 4 bases from J, with 9 bases in between. The CDR3 length is 14 residues.